Listed here are 8 T cell receptor beta chains from one sample, sequenced in a study of cytomegalovirus exposure and HLA in healthy donors. With 60 Vbeta and 13 Jbeta primers, the PCR was carried out. TCRdb's table, derived via immunoSEQ multiplex PCR, lists solely in-frame clones and lacks some. The sample data list roughly 51,000 clones. Sequences were obtained from PBMCs. The receptors derive from a woman between 50 and 59 years old in good health and CMV-seropositive.

The chain uses TRBV5-4 and TRBJ2-4, with 7 bases identical to TRBD1. Germline CDR1 is SGHNT and CDR2 is YYREEE (reference sequence). The ends lost 2 bases at V and 5 bases at J; junction bases unmatched: 4. CDR3 length: 14 residues. CDR3 DNA sequence: TGTGCCAGCAGCTTACCCGGGACAGAAAACATTCAGTACTTC. This sequence encodes CASSLPGTENIQYF. Based on the CDR3 plus reference TRBV5-4 and TRBJ2-4, the full variable domain is ETGVTQSPTHLIKTRGQQVTLRCSSQSGHNTVSWYQQALGQGPQFIFQYYREEENGRGNFPPRFSGLQFPNYSSELNVNALELDDSALYLCASSLPGTENIQYFGAGTRLSVL.

The chain links TRBV7-9 to TRBJ2-7, with TRBD2 identical over 7 bases. CDR1 SEHNR and CDR2 FQNEAQ come from the germline V gene (reference sequence). This CDR3 is built from 15 residues. V lost 5 bases and J lost 0; bases outside the gene matches: 7. This CDR3 is CASSRGGTSSYEQYF. CDR3 sequence (DNA): TGTGCCAGCAGCCGCGGGGGAACGAGCTCCTACGAGCAGTACTTC. The full variable domain, rest sourced from reference TRBV7-9 and TRBJ2-7, is DTGVSQNPRHKITKRGQNVTFRCDPISEHNRLYWYRQTLGQGPEFLTYFQNEAQLEKSRLLSDRFSAERPKGSFSTLEIQRTEQGDSAMYLCASSRGGTSSYEQYFGPGTRLTVT.

The chain uses TRBV5-1 and TRBJ2-2, with D perhaps matching TRBD2 (6 bases). Germline V lookup: CDR1 SGHRS, CDR2 YFSETQ. Trimming stripped 2 bases from V and 1 base from J, with 12 bases between. The CDR3 is 16 residues long. The CDR3 coding sequence is TGCGCCAGCAGCTTTTTATCGGGGGTGAACACCGGGGAGCTGTTTTTT. This sequence encodes CASSFLSGVNTGELFF.

The V and J genes are TRBV5-8 and TRBJ1-5; D is unclear. Germline values: CDR1 SGHTS, CDR2 YDEGEE. Trimming removed 4 bases from V and 2 bases from J, with 10 bases in between. This CDR3 has 14 residues. The CDR3 nucleotides are TGTGCCAGCAGCCAGGAGGTGGGCAATCAGCCCCAGCATTTT. Residues: CASSQEVGNQPQHF.

The rearrangement joins TRBV30 to TRBJ2-6; D uncertain. With 5 bases removed from V and 0 bases from J, the gap between germline ends came to 5 bases. Germline V gene data show CDR1 as GTSNPN and CDR2 as SVGIG (reference sequence). CDR3 length: 13 amino acids. The CDR3: CAWRVSGANVLTF. The DNA for the CDR3 is TGTGCCTGGCGGGTCTCTGGGGCCAACGTCCTGACTTTC. The complete variable domain, with remaining parts taken from reference TRBV30 and TRBJ2-6, reads SQTIHQWPATLVQPVGSPLSLECTVEGTSNPNLYWYRQAAGRGLQLLFYSVGIGQISSEVPQNLSASRPQDRQFILSSKKLLLSDSGFYLCAWRVSGANVLTFGAGSRLTVL.

The chain links TRBV30 to TRBJ2-6; 9 bases are shared with TRBD1. Per germline, CDR1 GTSNPN and CDR2 SVGIG (reference sequence). The CDR3 is 17 amino acids. The V gene end was trimmed by 4 bases and the J gene end by 0 bases; junction bases not matched to a gene: 7. Here the CDR3 DNA reads TGTGCCTGGATGCGGGACAGGGCCATCTCTGGGGCCAACGTCCTGACTTTC. This sequence encodes CAWMRDRAISGANVLTF.

The chain joins TRBV30 to TRBJ1-5; tentative D call: TRBD1 (5 bases). Germline CDR1 reads GTSNPN; CDR2 reads SVGIG (reference sequence). This CDR3 region has 17 residues. V lost 1 base and J lost 0, with 16 bases in between. CDR3 in DNA: TGTGCCTGGAGTGCCTTCGGCGGGGGGTTTAGCAATCAGCCCCAGCATTTT. The encoded protein is CAWSAFGGGFSNQPQHF.

This chain uses TRBV7-2 with TRBJ1-1; no clear D gene. Germline V lookup: CDR1 SGHTA, CDR2 FQGNSA. The V gene lost 1 base and the J gene lost 0 bases, with 6 bases spanning the gap. The CDR3 loop spans 14 amino acids. DNA for the CDR3: TGTGCCAGCAGCTTAGGGCAGATGAACACTGAAGCTTTCTTT. It translates to CASSLGQMNTEAFF.